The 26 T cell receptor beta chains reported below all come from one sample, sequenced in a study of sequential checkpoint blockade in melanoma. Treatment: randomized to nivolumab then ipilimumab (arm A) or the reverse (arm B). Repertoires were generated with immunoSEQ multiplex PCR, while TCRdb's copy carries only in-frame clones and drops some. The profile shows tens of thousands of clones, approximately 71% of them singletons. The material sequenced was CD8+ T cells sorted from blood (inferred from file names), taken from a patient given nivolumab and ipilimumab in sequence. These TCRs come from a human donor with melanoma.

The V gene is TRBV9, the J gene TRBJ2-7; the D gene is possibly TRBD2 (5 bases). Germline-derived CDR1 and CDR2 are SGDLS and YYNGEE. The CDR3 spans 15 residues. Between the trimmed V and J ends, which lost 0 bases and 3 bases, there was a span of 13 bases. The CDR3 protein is CASSVDGGRFYEQYF. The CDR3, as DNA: TGTGCCAGCAGCGTAGATGGAGGTAGGTTCTACGAGCAGTACTTC.

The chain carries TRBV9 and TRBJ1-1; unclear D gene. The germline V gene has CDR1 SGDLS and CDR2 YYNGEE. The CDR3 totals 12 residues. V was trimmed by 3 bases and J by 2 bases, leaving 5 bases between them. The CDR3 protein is CASSALNTEAFF. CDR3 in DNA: TGTGCCAGCAGCGCCCTAAACACTGAAGCTTTCTTT.

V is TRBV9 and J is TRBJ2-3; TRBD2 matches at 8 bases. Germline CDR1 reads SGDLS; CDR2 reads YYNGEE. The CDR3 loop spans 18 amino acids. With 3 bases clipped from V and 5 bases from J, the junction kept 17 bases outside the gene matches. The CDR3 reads CASSGRGRRGEVGDTQYF. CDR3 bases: TGTGCCAGCAGCGGTAGGGGTCGGCGGGGGGAGGTCGGAGATACGCAGTATTTT.

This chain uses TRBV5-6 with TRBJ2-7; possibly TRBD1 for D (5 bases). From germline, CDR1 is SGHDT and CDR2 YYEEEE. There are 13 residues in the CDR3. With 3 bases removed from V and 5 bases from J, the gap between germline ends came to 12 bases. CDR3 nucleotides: TGTGCCAGCAGCTGGGGCAGAGGCCACGAGCAGTACTTC. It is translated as CASSWGRGHEQYF.

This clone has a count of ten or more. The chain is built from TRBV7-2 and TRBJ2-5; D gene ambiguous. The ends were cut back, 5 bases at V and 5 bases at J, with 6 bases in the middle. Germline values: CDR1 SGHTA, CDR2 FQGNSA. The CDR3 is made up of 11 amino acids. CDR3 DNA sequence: TGTGCCAGCAGCCCCGGGGAGACCCAGTACTTC. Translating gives CASSPGETQYF.

CDR3 loop: CASSSQGGGTRNEQFF. CDR3 bases: TGTGCCAGCAGCTCGCAGGGGGGTGGGACACGGAATGAGCAGTTCTTC. This sequence joins TRBV11-2 and TRBJ2-1, with TRBD1 as a possible D gene (7 bases). Germline lookup yields CDR1 SGHAT and CDR2 FQNNGV. This CDR3 region has 16 residues. Trimming shortened V by 4 bases and J by 7 bases, and 20 bases separated the two germline ends.

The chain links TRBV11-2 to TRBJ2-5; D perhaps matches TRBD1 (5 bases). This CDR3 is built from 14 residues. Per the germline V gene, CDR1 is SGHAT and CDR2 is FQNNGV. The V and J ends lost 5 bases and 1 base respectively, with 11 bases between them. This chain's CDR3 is CASSPRQIQETQYF. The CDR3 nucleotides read TGTGCCAGCAGCCCCCGACAGATCCAAGAGACCCAGTACTTC. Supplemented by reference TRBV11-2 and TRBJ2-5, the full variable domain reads EAGVAQSPRYKIIEKRQSVAFWCNPISGHATLYWYQQILGQGPKLLIQFQNNGVVDDSQLPKDRFSAERLKGVDSTLKIQPAKLEDSAVYLCASSPRQIQETQYFGPGTRLLVL.

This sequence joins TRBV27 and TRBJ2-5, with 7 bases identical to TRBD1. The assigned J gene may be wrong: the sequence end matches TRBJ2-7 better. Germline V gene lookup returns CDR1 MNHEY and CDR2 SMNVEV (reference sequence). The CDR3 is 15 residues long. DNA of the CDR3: TGTGCCAGCAGTCCAAAACCCCAGGGGGCCTACGAGCAGTACTTC. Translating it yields CASSPKPQGAYEQYF.

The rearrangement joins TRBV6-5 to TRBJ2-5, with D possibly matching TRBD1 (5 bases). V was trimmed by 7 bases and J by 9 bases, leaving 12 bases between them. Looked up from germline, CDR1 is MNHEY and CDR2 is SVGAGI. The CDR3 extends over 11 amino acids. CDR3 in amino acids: CASKSSGPQYF. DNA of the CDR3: TGTGCCAGCAAAAGCTCAGGGCCCCAGTACTTC.

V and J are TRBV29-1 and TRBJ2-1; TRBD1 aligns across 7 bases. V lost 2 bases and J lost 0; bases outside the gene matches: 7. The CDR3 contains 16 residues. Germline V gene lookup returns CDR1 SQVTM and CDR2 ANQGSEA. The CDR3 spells CSVEPPDRASYNEQFF. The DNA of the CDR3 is TGCAGCGTTGAACCACCTGACAGGGCCTCCTACAATGAGCAGTTCTTC.

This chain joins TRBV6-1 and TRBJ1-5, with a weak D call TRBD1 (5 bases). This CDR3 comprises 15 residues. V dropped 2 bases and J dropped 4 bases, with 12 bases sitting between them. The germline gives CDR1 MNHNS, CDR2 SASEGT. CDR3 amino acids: CASSERGGVNQPQHF. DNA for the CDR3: TGTGCCAGCAGTGAACGGGGGGGTGTTAATCAGCCCCAGCATTTT.

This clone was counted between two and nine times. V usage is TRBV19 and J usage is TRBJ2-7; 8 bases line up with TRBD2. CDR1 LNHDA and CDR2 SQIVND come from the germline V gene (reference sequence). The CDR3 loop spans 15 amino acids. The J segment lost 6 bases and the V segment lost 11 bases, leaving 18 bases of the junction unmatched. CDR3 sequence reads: CASSMDGTRGAEQYF. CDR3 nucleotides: TGTGCCTCTAGTATGGATGGGACTAGAGGCGCCGAGCAGTACTTC. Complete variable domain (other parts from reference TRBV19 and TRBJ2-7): DGGITQSPKYLFRKEGQNVTLSCEQNLNHDAMYWYRQDPGQGLRLIYYSQIVNDFQKGDIAEGYSVSREKKESFPLTVTSAQKNPTAFYLCASSMDGTRGAEQYFGPGTRLTVT.

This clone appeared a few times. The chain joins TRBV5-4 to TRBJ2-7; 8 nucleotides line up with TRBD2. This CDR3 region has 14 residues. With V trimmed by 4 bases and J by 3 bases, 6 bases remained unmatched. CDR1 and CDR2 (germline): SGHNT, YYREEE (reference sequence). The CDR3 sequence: CASSDSSGYYEQYF. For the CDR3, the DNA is TGTGCCAGCAGCGATTCTAGCGGGTACTACGAGCAGTACTTC.

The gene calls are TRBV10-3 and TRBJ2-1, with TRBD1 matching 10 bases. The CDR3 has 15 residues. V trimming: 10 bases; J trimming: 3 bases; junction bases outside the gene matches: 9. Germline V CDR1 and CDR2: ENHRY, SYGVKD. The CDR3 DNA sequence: TGTGCCACTGAAGAGGGACAGGGGTTCTACAATGAGCAGTTCTTC. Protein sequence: CATEEGQGFYNEQFF.

The CDR3 DNA reads TGCGCCAGCAGCCGCGGGCTCTATGGCTACACCTTC. Translated: CASSRGLYGYTF. The J gene is TRBJ1-2, the V gene TRBV4-1; D is uncertain. This CDR3 has 12 residues. Trimming cost V 4 bases and J 4 bases, with 7 bases left between them. Germline assignment: CDR1 MGHRA and CDR2 YSYEKL.

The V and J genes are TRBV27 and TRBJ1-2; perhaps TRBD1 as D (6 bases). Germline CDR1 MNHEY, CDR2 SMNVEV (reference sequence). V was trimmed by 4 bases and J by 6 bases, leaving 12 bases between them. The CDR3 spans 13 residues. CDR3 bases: TGTGCCAGCAGTTCAGGGGCTATGGATGGCTACACCTTC. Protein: CASSSGAMDGYTF.

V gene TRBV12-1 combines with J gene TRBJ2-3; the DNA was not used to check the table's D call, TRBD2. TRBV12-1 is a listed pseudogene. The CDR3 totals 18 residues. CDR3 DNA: TGTGCCAGCAGCTTTGTGGGGACTAAGCGGGGGGCCGAGGATACGCAGTATTTT. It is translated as CASSFVGTKRGAEDTQYF.

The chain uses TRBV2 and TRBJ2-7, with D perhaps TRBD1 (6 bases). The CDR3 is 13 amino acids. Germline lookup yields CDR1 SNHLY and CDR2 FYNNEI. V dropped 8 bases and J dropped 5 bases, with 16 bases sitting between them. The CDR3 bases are TGTGCCAGCTTGAAAACAGGGTCGGACGAGCAGTACTTC. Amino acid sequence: CASLKTGSDEQYF.

The CDR3 protein is CASSLRGASSYNEQFF. CDR3 DNA: TGTGCCAGCAGCCTACGTGGAGCCAGCTCCTACAATGAGCAGTTCTTC. This sequence joins TRBV7-9 and TRBJ2-1; D is uncertain. Trimming pared 5 bases from V and 0 bases from J, leaving 14 bases between. CDR3 length: 16 residues. Per germline, CDR1 SEHNR and CDR2 FQNEAQ (reference sequence).

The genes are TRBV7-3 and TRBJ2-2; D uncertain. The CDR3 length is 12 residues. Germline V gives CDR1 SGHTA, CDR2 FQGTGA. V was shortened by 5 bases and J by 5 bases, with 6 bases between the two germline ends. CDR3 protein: CASSLTTGELFF. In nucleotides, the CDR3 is TGTGCCAGCAGCCTGACTACCGGGGAGCTGTTTTTT.

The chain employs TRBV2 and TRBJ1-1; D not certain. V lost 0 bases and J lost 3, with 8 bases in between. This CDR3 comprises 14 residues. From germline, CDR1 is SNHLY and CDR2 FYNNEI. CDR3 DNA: TGTGCCAGCAGTGAAGCGTTCGGAGACACTGAAGCTTTCTTT. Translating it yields CASSEAFGDTEAFF.

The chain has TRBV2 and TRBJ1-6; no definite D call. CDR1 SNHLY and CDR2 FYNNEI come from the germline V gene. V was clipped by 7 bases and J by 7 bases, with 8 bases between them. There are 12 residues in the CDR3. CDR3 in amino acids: CASNHGNSPLHF. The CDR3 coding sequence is TGTGCCAGCAACCACGGGAATTCACCCCTCCACTTT.

CDR3 residues: CASNSYTDTQYF. DNA of the CDR3: TGTGCCAGCAATTCCTACACAGATACGCAGTATTTT. The V gene is TRBV6-6, the J gene TRBJ2-3; no clear D. The CDR3 is 12 residues long. V was pared by 7 bases and J by 2 bases, with 7 bases between. Germline loops: CDR1 MNHNY, CDR2 SVGAGI (reference sequence).

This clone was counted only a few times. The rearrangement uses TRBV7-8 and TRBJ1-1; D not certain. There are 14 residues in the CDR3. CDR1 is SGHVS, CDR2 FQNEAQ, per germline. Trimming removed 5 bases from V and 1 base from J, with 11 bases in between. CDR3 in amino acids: CASSQAGGNTEAFF. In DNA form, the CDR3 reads TGTGCCAGCAGCCAAGCCGGAGGGAACACTGAAGCTTTCTTT. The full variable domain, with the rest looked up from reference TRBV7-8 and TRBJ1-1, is GAGVSQSPRYKVAKRGQDVALRCDPISGHVSLFWYQQALGQGPEFLTYFQNEAQLDKSGLPSDRFFAERPEGSVSTLKIQRTQQEDSAVYLCASSQAGGNTEAFFGQGTRLTVV.

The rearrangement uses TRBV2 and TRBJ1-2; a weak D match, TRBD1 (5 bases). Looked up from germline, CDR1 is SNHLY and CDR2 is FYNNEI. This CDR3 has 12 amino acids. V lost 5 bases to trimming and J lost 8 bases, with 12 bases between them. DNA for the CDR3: TGTGCCAGCAGTCAGGACACGGGCGGCTACACCTTC. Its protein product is CASSQDTGGYTF.

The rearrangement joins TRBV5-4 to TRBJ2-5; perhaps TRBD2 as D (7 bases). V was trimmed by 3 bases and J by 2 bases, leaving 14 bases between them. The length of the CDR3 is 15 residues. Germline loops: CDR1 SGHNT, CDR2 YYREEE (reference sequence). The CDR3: CASSYWGGAQETQYF. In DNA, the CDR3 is TGTGCCAGCAGCTATTGGGGGGGGGCGCAAGAGACCCAGTACTTC.